This T cell receptor (beta chain) was observed in a study of early T cells in non-severe SARS-CoV-2 infection. Points from the study as a whole: VDJdb-based annotation leaned toward anti-spike CD8 responses and missed private and CD4 specificities.

Attachment of unique molecular identifiers was made to individual cDNA molecules. MiXCR, run by TCRdb on the 5' RACE reads, gives a single entry per CDR3 protein. The table lists about 27,000 distinct CDR3 sequences, over 3.5% of them singletons, with approximately 4% in the top ten. Germline CDR1 LNHDA, CDR2 SQIVND (reference sequence). Unmatched junction bases numbered 9, after V lost 6 bases and J lost 8 bases. The CDR3 loop spans 14 amino acids. This clonotype was detected ten times or more. Antigen unknown. This rearrangement joins TRBV19 to TRBJ1-4, with TRBD1 matching 7 bases. The source material was whole blood. The source is an adult who was a healthcare worker with PCR-confirmed SARS-CoV-2 infection or an uninfected control (not recorded which). CDR3 protein: CASSPTGKKEKLFF. CDR3 in DNA: TGTGCCAGTAGCCCGACAGGGAAGAAAGAAAAACTGTTTTTT.